Listed below are T cell receptor beta chains from one sample, sequenced in a study of beta chain features in type 1 diabetes. TCRdb's table, derived via immunoSEQ multiplex PCR, lists solely in-frame clones and lacks some. Of about 700,000 clones listed, 13% were seen once; the top ten hold around 0.022%. Material: naive CD4+ T cells from blood. The source of these receptors is a man younger than 35 with type 1 diabetes. CDR3s include the opening cysteine and the closing phenylalanine or tryptophan. Each record gives: V gene, J gene, D gene, clone size, CDR3 DNA, CDR3 protein. A D gene is named only where the DNA matches it firmly. Clone size is given for some rows only: seen once, a few or many times, or a class if the clone is expanded.

V gene: TRBV5-4; J gene: TRBJ1-1; D gene: -; clone size: -; CDR3 DNA: TGTGCCAGCAGCCCGGACATAGTGTCTGAAGCTTTCTTT; CDR3 protein: CASSPDIVSEAFF
V gene: TRBV5-1; J gene: TRBJ1-2; D gene: -; clone size: few; CDR3 DNA: TGCGCCAGCAGCTTGCAACAGGCAGCAGGCTATGGCTACACCTTC; CDR3 protein: CASSLQQAAGYGYTF
V gene: TRBV2; J gene: TRBJ2-1; D gene: -; clone size: few; CDR3 DNA: TGTGCCAGCAGTGAACTTGTTTACAATGAGCAGTTCTTC; CDR3 protein: CASSELVYNEQFF
V gene: TRBV6-5; J gene: TRBJ1-2; D gene: -; clone size: few; CDR3 DNA: TGTGCCAGCAGTTTGGGGGGCTATGGCTACACCTTC; CDR3 protein: CASSLGGYGYTF
V gene: TRBV10-3; J gene: TRBJ2-5; D gene: -; clone size: -; CDR3 DNA: TGTGCCATCAGTGAGTACGGAATACAAGAGACCCAGTACTTC; CDR3 protein: CAISEYGIQETQYF
V gene: TRBV28; J gene: TRBJ2-1; D gene: TRBD2; clone size: -; CDR3 DNA: TGTGCCAGCAGTCCCCCCAGCGGGGGAGGGTTCAATGAGCAGTTCTTC; CDR3 protein: CASSPPSGGGFNEQFF
V gene: TRBV5-1; J gene: TRBJ2-1; D gene: -; clone size: -; CDR3 DNA: TGCGCCAGCAGGTGGGACTTCAATGAGCAGTTCTTC; CDR3 protein: CASRWDFNEQFF
V gene: TRBV6-5; J gene: TRBJ2-7; D gene: -; clone size: -; CDR3 DNA: TGTGCCAGCAGTTACTCGAGAGGGGGAGGTGAGCAGTACTTC; CDR3 protein: CASSYSRGGGEQYF
V gene: TRBV4-2; J gene: TRBJ2-7; D gene: -; clone size: -; CDR3 DNA: TGTGCCAGCAGCCAAGATGAGGCAGGGCAGACCTACGAGCAGTACTTC; CDR3 protein: CASSQDEAGQTYEQYF
V gene: TRBV10-1; J gene: TRBJ1-2; D gene: -; clone size: few; CDR3 DNA: TGCGCCAGCAGTGAGTCGGACTATGGCTACACCTTC; CDR3 protein: CASSESDYGYTF
V gene: TRBV5-1; J gene: TRBJ2-1; D gene: -; clone size: -; CDR3 DNA: TGCGCCAGCAGCTTGGGGCAGGGCTCCTACAATGAGCAGTTCTTC; CDR3 protein: CASSLGQGSYNEQFF
V gene: TRBV6-6; J gene: TRBJ2-2; D gene: -; clone size: few; CDR3 DNA: TGTGCCAGCAGTTACGCACAGGGTAGAACCGGGGAGCTGTTTTTT; CDR3 protein: CASSYAQGRTGELFF
V gene: TRBV30; J gene: TRBJ2-7; D gene: TRBD1; clone size: few; CDR3 DNA: TGTGCCTGGAGTCGGGGACAGTTCTACGAGCAGTACTTC; CDR3 protein: CAWSRGQFYEQYF
V gene: TRBV4-1; J gene: TRBJ1-1; D gene: -; clone size: few; CDR3 DNA: TGCGCCAGCAGCCCTCGGGCATTCCTGGGCAACACTGAAGCTTTCTTT; CDR3 protein: CASSPRAFLGNTEAFF
V gene: TRBV4-1; J gene: TRBJ1-5; D gene: -; clone size: few; CDR3 DNA: TGCGCCAGCAGCCTTACAGGGTACAATCAGCCCCAGCATTTT; CDR3 protein: CASSLTGYNQPQHF
V gene: TRBV7-9; J gene: TRBJ1-1; D gene: TRBD1; clone size: few; CDR3 DNA: TGTGCCAGCAGCCTAGGGGGCGCGGACACTGAAGCTTTCTTT; CDR3 protein: CASSLGGADTEAFF
V gene: TRBV6-5; J gene: TRBJ1-3; D gene: -; clone size: few; CDR3 DNA: TGTGCCAGCAGCCCGTCACGGCCTGGAAACACCATATATTTT; CDR3 protein: CASSPSRPGNTIYF
V gene: TRBV5-1; J gene: TRBJ2-7; D gene: -; clone size: -; CDR3 DNA: TGCGCCAGCAGCTTGACAGTCTCCTACGAGCAGTACTTC; CDR3 protein: CASSLTVSYEQYF
V gene: TRBV7-2; J gene: TRBJ1-5; D gene: -; clone size: few; CDR3 DNA: TGTGCCAGCAGCCTAGACACCAGCAATCAGCCCCAGCATTTT; CDR3 protein: CASSLDTSNQPQHF
V gene: TRBV10-3; J gene: TRBJ1-4; D gene: -; clone size: -; CDR3 DNA: TGTGCCATCAGGGGTCGGGCGGGTGAAAAACTGTTTTTT; CDR3 protein: CAIRGRAGEKLFF
V gene: TRBV28; J gene: TRBJ1-1; D gene: TRBD1; clone size: -; CDR3 DNA: TGTGCCAGCAGCCCGACAGGGAGGAACACTGAAGCTTTCTTT; CDR3 protein: CASSPTGRNTEAFF
V gene: TRBV5-4; J gene: TRBJ2-5; D gene: TRBD1; clone size: -; CDR3 DNA: TGTGCCAGCAGCTCCTCGGGGACAGGACAAGAGACCCAGTACTTC; CDR3 protein: CASSSSGTGQETQYF
V gene: TRBV30; J gene: TRBJ1-5; D gene: -; clone size: -; CDR3 DNA: TGTGCCTGGAGTTTGGACAACAATCAGCCCCAGCATTTT; CDR3 protein: CAWSLDNNQPQHF
V gene: TRBV4-2; J gene: TRBJ1-2; D gene: -; clone size: few; CDR3 DNA: TGTGCCAGCAGCCACTTGGGGGGTGGCTACACCTTC; CDR3 protein: CASSHLGGGYTF
V gene: TRBV7-9; J gene: TRBJ2-7; D gene: -; clone size: -; CDR3 DNA: TGTGCCAGCAGCTTCACCCCCCTGGCAGGGCGCAACGACGAGCAGTACTTC; CDR3 protein: CASSFTPLAGRNDEQYF
V gene: TRBV9; J gene: TRBJ1-2; D gene: -; clone size: -; CDR3 DNA: TGTGCCAGCAGCCCACAGGAAGGACCCGGGGCGGCGTATGGCTACACCTTC; CDR3 protein: CASSPQEGPGAAYGYTF
V gene: TRBV28; J gene: TRBJ2-3; D gene: TRBD2; clone size: few; CDR3 DNA: TGTGCCAGCAGTCTAAGCACTAGCGGGGGGCTAGTAGATACGCAGTATTTT; CDR3 protein: CASSLSTSGGLVDTQYF
V gene: TRBV10-1; J gene: TRBJ2-7; D gene: TRBD1; clone size: -; CDR3 DNA: TGCGCCAGCAGTGAGTCAGGGGACAGGGTTCACGAGCAGTACTTC; CDR3 protein: CASSESGDRVHEQYF
V gene: TRBV9; J gene: TRBJ2-2; D gene: -; clone size: -; CDR3 DNA: TGTGCCAGCAGCGTAGCTACAGGGGCGGGGATCGGGGAGCTGTTTTTT; CDR3 protein: CASSVATGAGIGELFF
V gene: TRBV7-2; J gene: TRBJ2-3; D gene: -; clone size: once; CDR3 DNA: TGTGCCAGCAGCTTAGTGCAGGGCGGTTCGGTAGATACGCAGTATTTT; CDR3 protein: CASSLVQGGSVDTQYF
V gene: TRBV25-1; J gene: TRBJ2-3; D gene: -; clone size: -; CDR3 DNA: TGTGCCAGCAGCCAATTAGGGGAAACAGATACGCAGTATTTT; CDR3 protein: CASSQLGETDTQYF
V gene: TRBV9; J gene: TRBJ1-4; D gene: -; clone size: -; CDR3 DNA: TGTGCCAGCAGCGTAGGGGGGACACTGCCAGTTGCAACTAATGAAAAACTGTTTTTT; CDR3 protein: CASSVGGTLPVATNEKLFF
V gene: TRBV5-1; J gene: TRBJ2-7; D gene: -; clone size: -; CDR3 DNA: TGCGCCAGCAGCCTACGGACGGAGCCTTACGAGCAGTACTTC; CDR3 protein: CASSLRTEPYEQYF
V gene: TRBV30; J gene: TRBJ1-6; D gene: -; clone size: -; CDR3 DNA: TGTGCCTGGAGTTCCCAGGGAGGTCGTCATAGTAATTCACCCCTCCACTTT; CDR3 protein: CAWSSQGGRHSNSPLHF
V gene: TRBV11-2; J gene: TRBJ2-7; D gene: TRBD1; clone size: -; CDR3 DNA: TGTGCCAGCAGCAAGTTTAGCTTCCGGACAGGGCCCTCCTACGAGCAGTACTTC; CDR3 protein: CASSKFSFRTGPSYEQYF
V gene: TRBV25-1; J gene: TRBJ2-5; D gene: -; clone size: few; CDR3 DNA: TGTGCCAGCAGTGGTGTGGGGGGAGAGACCCAGTACTTC; CDR3 protein: CASSGVGGETQYF
V gene: TRBV5-6; J gene: TRBJ1-2; D gene: -; clone size: few; CDR3 DNA: TGTGCCAGCAGCCTGAGACAGAGAGCTAACTATGGCTACACCTTC; CDR3 protein: CASSLRQRANYGYTF
V gene: TRBV18; J gene: TRBJ2-7; D gene: -; clone size: -; CDR3 DNA: TGTGCCAGCTCACCATCTCCATCGGGGAACGAGCAGTACTTC; CDR3 protein: CASSPSPSGNEQYF
V gene: TRBV10-3; J gene: TRBJ2-5; D gene: TRBD2; clone size: few; CDR3 DNA: TGTGCCATCGGGGGACTACAAGAGACCCAGTACTTC; CDR3 protein: CAIGGLQETQYF
V gene: TRBV7-8; J gene: TRBJ2-7; D gene: TRBD2; clone size: few; CDR3 DNA: TGTGCCAGCAGCTTACGGGGGGACCTCTACGAGCAGTACTTC; CDR3 protein: CASSLRGDLYEQYF
V gene: TRBV6-1; J gene: TRBJ1-2; D gene: -; clone size: -; CDR3 DNA: TGTGCCAGCAGTGAAACGAGGACAGATGGCTACACCTTC; CDR3 protein: CASSETRTDGYTF
V gene: TRBV25-1; J gene: TRBJ1-2; D gene: -; clone size: few; CDR3 DNA: TGTGCCAGCAGTCCTCCCAAGGGTTTGCACTATGGCTACACCTTC; CDR3 protein: CASSPPKGLHYGYTF
V gene: TRBV7-9; J gene: TRBJ2-5; D gene: -; clone size: -; CDR3 DNA: TGTGCCAGCAGCTTAGCGCCGGTCAGACAAGAGACCCAGTACTTC; CDR3 protein: CASSLAPVRQETQYF